A selection of T cell receptor beta chains follows, all from one sample in a study of T cells in Graves' hyperthyroidism and ophthalmopathy. TCRdb used MiXCR to reprocess the multiplex PCR reads, holding one entry per CDR3 protein. The table has roughly 350,000 distinct CDR3 sequences, about 14% seen once. The sequenced sample was blood. These receptors originate from a woman under 40 with Graves' hyperthyroidism. The CDR3 runs from the conserved cysteine through the conserved F or W. Each record gives: V gene, CDR3 length, clone size, D gene, J gene, CDR3 DNA, CDR3 protein. A D gene is named only where the DNA matches it firmly. The size field is filled for only some rows; it gives once, few, many or a size class.

v_gene: TRBV4-2
len: 17
abundance: .
d_gene: TRBD2
j_gene: TRBJ2-1
CDR3nt: TGTGCCAGCAGCCAACGGGGGACTAGCGGGACCCTCAATGAGCAGTTCTTC
CDR3aa: CASSQRGTSGTLNEQFF

v_gene: TRBV27
len: 11
abundance: many
d_gene: .
j_gene: TRBJ2-7
CDR3nt: TGTGCCAGCAGCATGGGATACGAGCAGTACTTC
CDR3aa: CASSMGYEQYF

v_gene: TRBV28
len: 16
abundance: few
d_gene: .
j_gene: TRBJ1-5
CDR3nt: TGTGCCAGCCCGCCATTTCTGGGGGCGCAGGATCAGCCCCAGCATTTT
CDR3aa: CASPPFLGAQDQPQHF

v_gene: TRBV6-1
len: 15
abundance: many
d_gene: TRBD1
j_gene: TRBJ2-1
CDR3nt: TGTGCCAGCAGTTCCGGACAGGGAGTGAGCAATGAGCAGTTCTTC
CDR3aa: CASSSGQGVSNEQFF

v_gene: TRBV25-1
len: 11
abundance: many
d_gene: .
j_gene: TRBJ1-1
CDR3nt: TGTGCCAGCATTTTCAGGTTCGTTGCTTTCTTT
CDR3aa: CASIFRFVAFF

v_gene: TRBV5-1
len: 15
abundance: many
d_gene: .
j_gene: TRBJ2-3
CDR3nt: TGCGCCAGCAGCCCAAAAGAGACTCGCACAGATACGCAGTATTTT
CDR3aa: CASSPKETRTDTQYF

v_gene: TRBV28
len: 13
abundance: many
d_gene: .
j_gene: TRBJ2-7
CDR3nt: TGTGCCAGCAGTTTAGGAATCCCTACGACGCAGTACTTC
CDR3aa: CASSLGIPTTQYF

v_gene: TRBV3-1
len: 16
abundance: .
d_gene: TRBD1
j_gene: TRBJ2-1
CDR3nt: TGTGCCAGCAGCCAAGTAAGGACAGGGGTTTCGTCTGAGCAGTTCTTC
CDR3aa: CASSQVRTGVSSEQFF

v_gene: TRBV6-1
len: 15
abundance: .
d_gene: TRBD2
j_gene: TRBJ2-2
CDR3nt: TGTGCCAGCGGAAGGGACTATTCGAACACCGGGGAGCTGTTTTTT
CDR3aa: CASGRDYSNTGELFF

v_gene: TRBV20-1
len: 15
abundance: many
d_gene: .
j_gene: TRBJ2-2
CDR3nt: TGCAGTGCTAGGGAAACAGGGACGAACACCGGGGAGCTGTTTTTT
CDR3aa: CSARETGTNTGELFF

v_gene: TRBV7-2
len: 12
abundance: once
d_gene: .
j_gene: TRBJ2-4
CDR3nt: TGTGCCAGCAGCAACCCCGGAGGGCAACAGTACTTC
CDR3aa: CASSNPGGQQYF

v_gene: TRBV4-2
len: 13
abundance: few
d_gene: .
j_gene: TRBJ2-7
CDR3nt: TGTGCCAGCAGCCAAGTAGGAGCCTACGAGCAGTACTTC
CDR3aa: CASSQVGAYEQYF

v_gene: TRBV25-1
len: 14
abundance: few
d_gene: TRBD1
j_gene: TRBJ2-3
CDR3nt: TGTGCCAGCAGTCGGACAGGGGGAGTAGATACGCAGTATTTT
CDR3aa: CASSRTGGVDTQYF

v_gene: TRBV4-1
len: 14
abundance: .
d_gene: .
j_gene: TRBJ2-5
CDR3nt: TGCGCCAGCAGCCAAGAAGGCCAGAAAGAGACCCAGTACTTC
CDR3aa: CASSQEGQKETQYF

v_gene: TRBV20-1
len: 13
abundance: .
d_gene: TRBD1
j_gene: TRBJ2-1
CDR3nt: TGCAGTGCTAGCGGACAGGGGGTAAATGAGCAGTTCTTC
CDR3aa: CSASGQGVNEQFF

v_gene: TRBV28
len: 17
abundance: few
d_gene: TRBD2
j_gene: TRBJ2-5
CDR3nt: TGTGCCAGCACCCCCCGGCTGAGGACCCGGGGGGGAAAGACCCAGTACTTC
CDR3aa: CASTPRLRTRGGKTQYF

v_gene: TRBV6-2/TRBV6-3
len: 15
abundance: many
d_gene: .
j_gene: TRBJ2-6
CDR3nt: TGTGCCAGCTTGGGCGGGTACTCTGGGGCCAACGTCCTGACTTTC
CDR3aa: CASLGGYSGANVLTF

v_gene: TRBV6-2/TRBV6-3
len: 15
abundance: many
d_gene: .
j_gene: TRBJ1-2
CDR3nt: TGTGCCACCACCCTAAGGGGGGCGCGACGGGATGGCTACACCTTC
CDR3aa: CATTLRGARRDGYTF

v_gene: TRBV28
len: 16
abundance: many
d_gene: .
j_gene: TRBJ2-5
CDR3nt: TGTGCCAGCAGTCCCAACCCCGGGGGTGATAGAGAGACCCAGTACTTC
CDR3aa: CASSPNPGGDRETQYF

v_gene: TRBV7-2
len: 17
abundance: many
d_gene: TRBD2
j_gene: TRBJ2-5
CDR3nt: TGTGCCAGCAGCTTACTTGGACTAGCGGGAGCATCAGGGACCCAGTACTTC
CDR3aa: CASSLLGLAGASGTQYF

v_gene: TRBV7-2
len: 16
abundance: .
d_gene: .
j_gene: TRBJ1-5
CDR3nt: TGTGCCAGCAGCTTAGGACCTCTCATCCGAAATCAGCCCCAGCATTTT
CDR3aa: CASSLGPLIRNQPQHF

v_gene: TRBV27
len: 14
abundance: many
d_gene: TRBD2
j_gene: TRBJ2-7
CDR3nt: TGTGCCAGCAGTTCCGGCGGGAGAAGGGGCGAGCAGTACTTC
CDR3aa: CASSSGGRRGEQYF

v_gene: TRBV12-3/TRBV12-4
len: 16
abundance: .
d_gene: .
j_gene: TRBJ2-7
CDR3nt: TGTGCCAGCAGTTCGCTCCGGGGGGACAGTACCTACGAGCAGTACTTC
CDR3aa: CASSSLRGDSTYEQYF

v_gene: TRBV4-2
len: 14
abundance: few
d_gene: TRBD2
j_gene: TRBJ2-7
CDR3nt: TGTGCCAGCAGCCGCCGACTAGCGGGAGATGAGCAGTACTTC
CDR3aa: CASSRRLAGDEQYF

v_gene: TRBV28
len: 16
abundance: .
d_gene: .
j_gene: TRBJ2-7
CDR3nt: TGTGCCAGCAGTTCTTACCGACAGCCACGGGACTACGAGCAGTACTTC
CDR3aa: CASSSYRQPRDYEQYF

v_gene: TRBV11-2
len: 14
abundance: many
d_gene: TRBD1
j_gene: TRBJ1-1
CDR3nt: TGTGCCAGCAGCTGGGACAGAGTGAACACTGAAGCTTTCTTT
CDR3aa: CASSWDRVNTEAFF

v_gene: TRBV6-1
len: 10
abundance: few
d_gene: .
j_gene: TRBJ1-4
CDR3nt: TGTGCCAGCAGTCGAGAAAAACTGTTTTTT
CDR3aa: CASSREKLFF

v_gene: TRBV20-1
len: 15
abundance: few
d_gene: .
j_gene: TRBJ2-2
CDR3nt: TGCAGTGCTCGAGACCCAATTCGGGGCACCGGGGAGCTGTTTTTT
CDR3aa: CSARDPIRGTGELFF

v_gene: TRBV5-1
len: 16
abundance: .
d_gene: .
j_gene: TRBJ1-6
CDR3nt: TGCGCCAGCAGCTTGGAGGGCTCCATCGAAAATTCACCCCTCCACTTT
CDR3aa: CASSLEGSIENSPLHF

v_gene: TRBV2
len: 11
abundance: many
d_gene: .
j_gene: TRBJ2-7
CDR3nt: TGTGCCAGCAGTGCGACTTACGAGCAGTACTTC
CDR3aa: CASSATYEQYF

v_gene: TRBV11-2
len: 13
abundance: many
d_gene: .
j_gene: TRBJ2-1
CDR3nt: TGTGCCAGCAGCTTATTACAGGTATTAGAGCAGTTCTTC
CDR3aa: CASSLLQVLEQFF

v_gene: TRBV2
len: 16
abundance: many
d_gene: .
j_gene: TRBJ2-6
CDR3nt: TGTGCCAGCAGCGCAGGCCATTCTACTGGGGCCAACGTCCTGACTTTC
CDR3aa: CASSAGHSTGANVLTF

v_gene: TRBV7-3
len: 13
abundance: many
d_gene: TRBD2
j_gene: TRBJ2-5
CDR3nt: TGTGCCAGCAGCTGGACTAGCGGTGAGACCCAGTACTTC
CDR3aa: CASSWTSGETQYF

v_gene: TRBV30
len: 11
abundance: many
d_gene: .
j_gene: TRBJ1-2
CDR3nt: TGTGCCTGGATGAGTCTTCTTGGCTACACCTTC
CDR3aa: CAWMSLLGYTF

v_gene: TRBV29-1
len: 13
abundance: many
d_gene: .
j_gene: TRBJ2-7
CDR3nt: TGCAGCGTTGAATATGCGGAGACCTACGAGCAGTACTTC
CDR3aa: CSVEYAETYEQYF

v_gene: TRBV20-1
len: 18
abundance: many
d_gene: .
j_gene: TRBJ2-1
CDR3nt: TGCAGTGCTAGGACGTGGGGGAGCGACGGAATAGGATACAATGAGCAGTTCTTC
CDR3aa: CSARTWGSDGIGYNEQFF

v_gene: TRBV12-3/TRBV12-4
len: 15
abundance: many
d_gene: .
j_gene: TRBJ1-1
CDR3nt: TGTGCCAGCACTACAGGAGGGGGGCTGGAGACTGAAGCTTTCTTT
CDR3aa: CASTTGGGLETEAFF

v_gene: TRBV24-1
len: 13
abundance: many
d_gene: .
j_gene: TRBJ1-5
CDR3nt: TGTGCCACCAGTCACTATAGCAATCAGCCCCAGCATTTT
CDR3aa: CATSHYSNQPQHF

v_gene: TRBV19
len: 20
abundance: .
d_gene: .
j_gene: TRBJ2-2
CDR3nt: TGTGCCAGTAGTATCAATCTTCGGACTGGCGGGACCGGATGGACCGGGGAGCTGTTTTTT
CDR3aa: CASSINLRTGGTGWTGELFF

v_gene: TRBV20-1
len: 19
abundance: .
d_gene: TRBD2
j_gene: TRBJ2-3
CDR3nt: TGCAGTGCCCCAAAGGTAGCGGGAGGGCCCTCGTATCGTACAGATACGCAGTATTTT
CDR3aa: CSAPKVAGGPSYRTDTQYF

v_gene: TRBV20-1
len: 12
abundance: .
d_gene: TRBD1
j_gene: TRBJ1-2
CDR3nt: TGCAGTGCTATACGGGACAGGGCTTTCTACACCTTC
CDR3aa: CSAIRDRAFYTF

v_gene: TRBV3-1
len: 14
abundance: few
d_gene: .
j_gene: TRBJ1-3
CDR3nt: TGTGCCAGCAGCCCAGCTTTGGGTGGAAACACCATATATTTT
CDR3aa: CASSPALGGNTIYF

v_gene: TRBV20-1
len: 13
abundance: few
d_gene: .
j_gene: TRBJ1-6
CDR3nt: TGCAGTGCTAGAGGCTCCGGGGAGGCGCCCCTCCACTTT
CDR3aa: CSARGSGEAPLHF

v_gene: TRBV5-1
len: 15
abundance: .
d_gene: TRBD1
j_gene: TRBJ2-7
CDR3nt: TGCGCCAGCAGCCACCCGACAGGGGGGCGGGGTGAGCAGTACTTC
CDR3aa: CASSHPTGGRGEQYF

v_gene: TRBV2
len: 13
abundance: few
d_gene: .
j_gene: TRBJ2-1
CDR3nt: TGTGCCAGCGGTGGAGAAAAATTCAATGAGCAGTTCTTC
CDR3aa: CASGGEKFNEQFF

v_gene: TRBV5-6
len: 16
abundance: many
d_gene: TRBD1
j_gene: TRBJ1-4
CDR3nt: TGTGCCAGCAGCTTCGGGGACAGGGGGCGCTTTGAAAAACTGTTTTTT
CDR3aa: CASSFGDRGRFEKLFF

v_gene: TRBV7-8
len: 16
abundance: many
d_gene: .
j_gene: TRBJ2-2
CDR3nt: TGTGCCAGCAGCTTGGACCAGTCAATCCCGGCCGGGGAGCTGTTTTTT
CDR3aa: CASSLDQSIPAGELFF

v_gene: TRBV6-1
len: 14
abundance: .
d_gene: .
j_gene: TRBJ1-6
CDR3nt: TGTGCCAGCAGTGCGGGGGAAGGTTATTCACCCCTCCACTTT
CDR3aa: CASSAGEGYSPLHF

v_gene: TRBV14
len: 15
abundance: few
d_gene: .
j_gene: TRBJ2-1
CDR3nt: TGTGCCAGCAGCCAAGCCTCTAATATTTTCAATGAGCAGTTCTTC
CDR3aa: CASSQASNIFNEQFF

v_gene: TRBV20-1
len: 15
abundance: .
d_gene: .
j_gene: TRBJ1-6
CDR3nt: TGCAGTGCTAGGCACTCCAGCTCCTATAATTCACCCCTCCACTTT
CDR3aa: CSARHSSSYNSPLHF